Below, one T cell receptor beta chain is given with its context. Its matching antigen is unknown. Via MiXCR, TCRdb re-called the reads, giving one row per CDR3 protein. The sample consists of about a million distinct CDR3 sequences, around 29% of them appearing once. The CDR3 is 21 amino acids. V lost 4 bases to trimming and J lost 2 bases; unmatched junction nucleotides: 20. Germline CDR1 is SEHNR and CDR2 is FQNEAQ (reference sequence). The data are from a study of T cell repertoires in cytomegalovirus infection. On the study more broadly: HLA-B-restricted CMV epitopes that are well studied, plus recently identified HLA-C-restricted ones, were used by the study. Public TCR beta signatures provided an indication of both CMV infection and a matching HLA type. Study results and caveats: Clonotype analysis showed dominance of the ex vivo response by HLA-C-restricted CMV-specific TCR beta clonotypes.

The sequenced sample was cultured CD8+ T cells from PBMCs, obtained from culture after CMV antigen stimulation. The TCR was taken from a human donor in good health (CMV status not recorded). Some clones in this sample may be carry-over from other donors' samples. This rearrangement joins TRBV7-9 to TRBJ2-5; 12 bases align to TRBD2. The CDR3 coding sequence is TGTGCCAGCAGCTCCTTACGAGGGGCTAGCGGGGGGGCTCTGTCTCAAGAGACCCAGTACTTC. It codes for CASSSLRGASGGALSQETQYF.